One and the same sample provided the 13 T cell receptor beta chains below, sequenced in a study of blood T cells in healthy people across ages. It was with a sample-barcoded 5' primer and a J-beta primer mix that a second PCR of about 6 to 11 cycles was run. TCRdb re-called the 5' RACE reads through MiXCR, storing one row per CDR3 protein. Seen here are around 800,000 distinct CDR3 sequences, 20% to 30% observed once, and the top ten hold less than 3.5%. The sample was also reused in another study, on T cells of mothers and their children.

Sequencing was done on a sample of blood. These receptors were obtained from a boy between 10 and 17 years old in good health.

V usage is TRBV12-5 and J usage is TRBJ2-5; D unclear. CDR3 length: 13 residues. Per germline, CDR1 LGHNT and CDR2 FRNRAP. V lost 4 bases, J lost 5 bases, and 11 bases lay in between. The CDR3 bases are TGTGCTAGTGGTTCCTCCGGCGAGGAGACCCAGTACTTC. Amino acids: CASGSSGEETQYF.

The CDR3: CASSLGTVGDTIYF. The CDR3 bases are TGCGCCAGCAGCCTCGGGACAGTCGGCGACACCATATATTTT. The genes are TRBV5-1 and TRBJ1-3; 7 bases are shared with TRBD1. This CDR3 spans 14 amino acids. V lost 4 bases, J lost 8 bases, and 9 bases stayed unmatched. Germline CDR1 and CDR2: SGHRS and YFSETQ. The variable domain in full, with the rest retrieved from reference TRBV5-1 and TRBJ1-3, is KAGVTQTPRYLIKTRGQQVTLSCSPISGHRSVSWYQQTPGQGLQFLFEYFSETQRNKGNFPGRFSGRQFSNSRSEMNVSTLELGDSALYLCASSLGTVGDTIYFGEGSWLTVV.

This clonotype came up many times. The chain couples TRBV18 to TRBJ2-1; TRBD2 agrees at 8 bases. CDR1 is KGHSH and CDR2 is LQKENI in the germline V gene. V shed 2 bases and J 6 bases; nucleotides not matched to a gene: 3. There are 14 residues in the CDR3. The CDR3 sequence: CASSPVAGGNEQFF. CDR3 nucleotide sequence: TGTGCCAGCTCACCAGTCGCGGGGGGCAATGAGCAGTTCTTC.

The table lists this clonotype with a few counts. This chain connects TRBV2 to TRBJ2-1; possible D gene TRBD2, 6 bases. CDR3 length equals 13 residues. Germline V gene data show CDR1 as SNHLY and CDR2 as FYNNEI. V was shortened by 7 bases and J by 3 bases, with 10 bases between the two germline ends. The CDR3 reads CASTGEIYNEQFF. In DNA, the CDR3 is TGTGCCAGCACGGGGGAAATCTACAATGAGCAGTTCTTC.

The genes are TRBV20-1 and TRBJ2-7, with 8 bases lining up with TRBD1. Germline-derived CDR1 and CDR2 are DFQATT and SNEGSKA (reference sequence). The CDR3 runs to 14 residues. Unmatched junction bases numbered 4, after V lost 3 bases and J lost 0 bases. CDR3 bases: TGCAGTGCTAGGACCGGGACAGGCTCCTACGAGCAGTACTTC. Translated, it gives CSARTGTGSYEQYF.

The rearrangement links TRBV5-1 to TRBJ2-3; D ambiguous. The CDR3 has 16 amino acids. The ends were cut back, 5 bases at V and 6 bases at J, with 22 bases in the middle. CDR1 SGHRS and CDR2 YFSETQ come from the germline V gene. CDR3 sequence: CASSPGYTIRADTQYF. CDR3 DNA sequence: TGCGCCAGCAGTCCCGGCTACACAATTAGGGCCGATACGCAGTATTTT.

The chain links TRBV9 to TRBJ1-1; D not resolved. The germline V and J ends were trimmed by 4 bases and 2 bases, with 12 bases remaining between them. Germline values: CDR1 SGDLS, CDR2 YYNGEE. This CDR3 region has 14 residues. The CDR3 sequence is CASSLQIQNTEAFF. DNA for the CDR3: TGTGCCAGCAGCTTACAGATTCAAAACACTGAAGCTTTCTTT.

The chain employs TRBV18 and TRBJ2-6, with 10 bases lining up with TRBD2. Germline values: CDR1 KGHSH, CDR2 LQKENI. The trim removed 5 bases at V and 4 bases at J, leaving 8 bases unmatched. The CDR3 is made up of 17 amino acids. CDR3: CASSTLAGVRGANVLTF. The CDR3 nucleotides are TGTGCCAGCTCAACCCTAGCGGGGGTGCGAGGGGCCAACGTCCTGACTTTC.

The chain is built from TRBV12-5 and TRBJ2-3; D could derive from TRBD1 or TRBD2 (5 bases each). The CDR3 totals 16 residues. Trimming removed 5 bases at V and 0 bases at J, with 15 bases between. The germline V gene has CDR1 LGHNT and CDR2 FRNRAP. CDR3 residues: CASGLGASFSTDTQYF. For the CDR3, the DNA is TGTGCTAGTGGTCTCGGGGCGTCATTTAGCACAGATACGCAGTATTTT. Looking up the rest from reference TRBV12-5 and TRBJ2-3 gives the full variable domain: DARVTQTPRHKVTEMGQEVTMRCQPILGHNTVFWYRQTMMQGLELLAYFRNRAPLDDSGMPKDRFSAEMPDATLATLKIQPSEPRDSAVYFCASGLGASFSTDTQYFGPGTRLTVL.

This clonotype was counted only a few times. CDR3 residues: CASSYSWGQGISYEQYF. The CDR3 DNA follows: TGTGCCAGCAGTTACTCGTGGGGACAGGGCATCTCCTACGAGCAGTACTTC. J is TRBJ2-5 and V is TRBV6-5, with 9 positions matching TRBD1. The DNA end is more similar to TRBJ2-7, so the J call may be wrong. The CDR3 covers 17 residues. Germline values: CDR1 MNHEY, CDR2 SVGAGI.

This clonotype was detected only a few times. This chain uses TRBV7-2 with TRBJ1-2, with D possibly matching TRBD1 (5 bases). Germline CDR1 is SGHTA and CDR2 is FQGNSA. This CDR3 contains 16 residues. V dropped 3 bases and J dropped 0 bases, with 14 bases sitting between them. DNA of the CDR3: TGTGCCAGCAGCTTGGGGGGAACGGCCCCTAACTATGGCTACACCTTC. This translates into CASSLGGTAPNYGYTF.

The V call is TRBV2, the J call TRBJ2-5; weak D call: TRBD2 (7 bases). The DNA end is more similar to TRBJ2-1, so the J call may be wrong. The V gene's germline CDR1 is SNHLY and CDR2 FYNNEI. The CDR3 totals 15 residues. CDR3 in DNA: TGTGCCAGCAAGCACGGGGGGCCTAACTACAATGAGCAGTTCTTC. Residues: CASKHGGPNYNEQFF.

CDR3 DNA sequence: TGTGCCAGCATTACGACAGTATCGAAACTGTTTTTT. This codes for CASITTVSKLFF. This chain joins TRBV9 and TRBJ1-4; a possible D gene is TRBD1 (5 bases). With 6 bases removed from V and 11 bases from J, the gap between germline ends came to 14 bases. This CDR3 comprises 12 residues. CDR1 is SGDLS, CDR2 YYNGEE, per germline. Full variable domain (outside the CDR3, taken from reference TRBV9 and TRBJ1-4): DSGVTQTPKHLITATGQRVTLRCSPRSGDLSVYWYQQSLDQGLQFLIQYYNGEERAKGNILERFSAQQFPDLHSELNLSSLELGDSALYFCASITTVSKLFFGSGTQLSVL.